These T cell receptor beta chains were read from a single sample in a study of blood T cell repertoires in COVID-19. Generated by immunoSEQ multiplex PCR, the TCRdb table keeps only in-frame clones and is missing some. The sample shows some 170,000 clones, 87% of them seen only once. The sample taken for sequencing was peripheral blood. Receptor source: a woman in her forties or fifties with acute or convalescent COVID-19. Both conserved end residues are part of each CDR3. A D gene is named only where the DNA matches it firmly. Clone size is not always given. Where it is, it says once, few, many or a class for expanded clones.

V gene,D gene,clone size,J gene,CDR3 protein,CDR3 DNA
TRBV5-4,.,once,TRBJ2-2,CASSLLPGGGGTGELFF,TGTGCCAGCAGCTTGTTACCCGGAGGGGGGGGTACCGGGGAGCTGTTTTTT
TRBV7-9,TRBD1,medium-sized,TRBJ2-5,CASSSGQGWETQYF,TGTGCCAGCAGCTCGGGACAGGGCTGGGAGACCCAGTACTTC
TRBV12-3/TRBV12-4,.,.,TRBJ1-5,CASSLELRQPQHF,TGTGCCAGCAGTTTAGAGCTACGGCAGCCCCAGCATTTT
TRBV15,.,.,TRBJ1-1,CATSRDFRAAEAFF,TGTGCCACCAGCAGAGATTTCAGGGCGGCTGAAGCTTTCTTT
TRBV28,TRBD2,.,TRBJ2-7,CASSRSSGRDEQYF,TGTGCCAGCAGCCGTTCTAGCGGGAGGGACGAGCAGTACTTC
TRBV24-1,.,.,TRBJ1-2,CATSVRGIYGYTF,TGTGCCACCAGTGTTCGGGGAATCTATGGCTACACCTTC
TRBV7-3,TRBD2,.,TRBJ2-2,CASSSSGNTGELFF,TGTGCCAGCAGCTCTAGCGGGAACACCGGGGAGCTGTTTTTT
TRBV2,TRBD2,.,TRBJ2-1,CASSPSGGASYNEQFF,TGTGCCAGCAGCCCCAGCGGGGGGGCGTCCTACAATGAGCAGTTCTTC
TRBV5-6,.,.,TRBJ2-7,CASSLGPGLAYEQYF,TGTGCCAGCAGCTTGGGGCCAGGGCTTGCCTACGAGCAGTACTTC
TRBV24-1,.,.,TRBJ1-4,CATSDPLAGAEGEKLFF,TGTGCCACCAGTGATCCCCTGGCAGGGGCCGAGGGTGAAAAACTGTTTTTT
TRBV19,TRBD2,.,TRBJ2-5,CASSIFPPLAGSEETQYF,TGTGCCAGTAGTATTTTCCCACCCCTAGCGGGGAGTGAAGAGACCCAGTACTTC
TRBV30,TRBD2,few,TRBJ2-1,CAWTLRGGHEQFF,TGTGCCTGGACCCTTCGCGGGGGTCATGAGCAGTTCTTC
TRBV19,TRBD1,once,TRBJ1-5,CASRDRVYSQPQHF,TGTGCCAGTAGGGACAGGGTCTATAGCCAGCCCCAGCATTTT
TRBV9,.,.,TRBJ2-2,CASSVRGAAANTGELFF,TGTGCCAGCAGCGTACGGGGAGCGGCGGCGAACACCGGGGAGCTGTTTTTT
TRBV5-6,.,.,TRBJ1-4,CASSLAALGEKLFF,TGTGCCAGCAGCTTGGCCGCACTGGGCGAAAAACTGTTTTTT
TRBV5-8,.,few,TRBJ2-7,CASSRGFTAYEQYF,TGTGCCAGCAGCCGGGGGTTCACAGCCTACGAGCAGTACTTC
TRBV7-2,.,.,TRBJ1-2,CASSPTGNGYTF,TGTGCCAGCAGCCCAACGGGGAATGGCTACACCTTC
TRBV19,TRBD1,.,TRBJ1-5,CASSIDRGGNQPQHF,TGTGCCAGTAGTATCGACAGGGGGGGCAATCAGCCCCAGCATTTT
TRBV15,TRBD1,.,TRBJ1-5,CATSRLTGQPQHF,TGTGCCACCAGCAGATTGACAGGGCAGCCCCAGCATTTT
TRBV6-2/TRBV6-3,TRBD1,.,TRBJ1-5,CASSYTRQGLDQPQHF,TGTGCCAGCAGTTACACACGACAGGGGCTCGACCAGCCCCAGCATTTT
TRBV19,.,.,TRBJ2-3,CASKRQFWGTDTQYF,TGTGCCAGTAAAAGACAGTTTTGGGGCACAGATACGCAGTATTTT
TRBV7-2,.,.,TRBJ1-2,CASSIATKDGYTF,TGTGCCAGCAGTATAGCCACCAAGGATGGCTACACCTTC
TRBV27,TRBD2,.,TRBJ2-5,CASSLTPAAGEYQETQYF,TGTGCCAGCAGTTTAACCCCGGCGGCGGGAGAGTACCAAGAGACCCAGTACTTC
TRBV27,TRBD2,once,TRBJ2-3,CASSLSPSGGMNTQYF,TGTGCCAGCAGTTTATCTCCTAGCGGGGGGATGAATACGCAGTATTTT
TRBV7-3,.,.,TRBJ2-5,CASSLTGDSGETQYF,TGTGCCAGCAGCTTAACTGGGGACTCGGGGGAGACCCAGTACTTC
TRBV19,.,.,TRBJ1-3,CASKPPGRGSGNTIYF,TGTGCCAGTAAGCCCCCAGGTAGGGGCTCTGGAAACACCATATATTTT
TRBV18,.,.,TRBJ1-5,CASSPTIYSNQPQHF,TGTGCCAGCTCACCAACAATTTATAGCAATCAGCCCCAGCATTTT
TRBV19,.,.,TRBJ1-3,CASIPRQVGRNTIYF,TGTGCCAGTATCCCACGGCAGGTCGGTCGAAACACCATATATTTT
TRBV5-1,TRBD1,once,TRBJ1-1,CASSLGGAGTEAFF,TGCGCCAGCAGCTTAGGGGGCGCCGGCACTGAAGCTTTCTTT
TRBV29-1,.,.,TRBJ2-7,CSVDRPGYGQYF,TGCAGCGTTGACCGACCGGGATATGGGCAGTACTTC
TRBV11-2,TRBD1,.,TRBJ1-5,CASGTENQPQHF,TGTGCCAGCGGGACAGAAAATCAGCCCCAGCATTTT
TRBV2,TRBD2,.,TRBJ2-1,CASSETSGGLFF,TGTGCCAGCAGCGAAACTAGCGGGGGTCTGTTCTTC
TRBV5-4,TRBD2,.,TRBJ2-7,CASSFSGGAREQYF,TGTGCCAGCAGCTTCAGCGGGGGGGCCCGCGAGCAGTACTTC
TRBV6-2/TRBV6-3,.,.,TRBJ2-7,CASSRLGTPSPYEQYF,TGTGCCAGCAGTCGCCTTGGGACACCTTCCCCCTACGAGCAGTACTTC
TRBV15,.,.,TRBJ2-5,CATSRDQGWETQYF,TGTGCCACCAGCAGAGATCAGGGTTGGGAGACCCAGTACTTC
TRBV4-3,TRBD2,.,TRBJ2-1,CASSRTSNEQFF,TGCGCCAGCAGCAGGACTAGCAATGAGCAGTTCTTC
TRBV5-4,.,.,TRBJ1-1,CASSLVANTEAFF,TGTGCCAGCAGCTTGGTGGCGAACACTGAAGCTTTCTTT
TRBV12-5,.,.,TRBJ1-5,CASGLSGQTQHF,TGTGCTAGTGGTTTATCGGGTCAAACTCAGCATTTT
TRBV24-1,TRBD1,.,TRBJ2-4,CATSDFRDRDKNIQYF,TGTGCCACCAGTGATTTTCGGGACAGAGATAAAAACATTCAGTACTTC
TRBV27,TRBD1,once,TRBJ2-3,CASSPRDRVRSDTQYF,TGTGCCAGCAGTCCCCGGGACAGGGTCCGATCAGATACGCAGTATTTT
TRBV30,TRBD1,.,TRBJ1-6,CAWRQGAGAHSPLHF,TGTGCCTGGAGGCAGGGGGCCGGGGCCCATTCACCCCTCCACTTT
TRBV4-3,TRBD2,.,TRBJ2-3,CASNQERGLAPDTQYF,TGCGCCAGCAACCAAGAGAGGGGACTAGCTCCAGATACGCAGTATTTT
TRBV7-2,.,.,TRBJ2-7,CASSLERGSYEQYF,TGTGCCAGCAGCTTAGAAAGGGGCTCCTACGAGCAGTACTTC
TRBV5-1,.,.,TRBJ2-7,CASSFLGRGSYEQYF,TGCGCCAGCAGCTTTCTAGGAAGGGGGAGTTACGAGCAGTACTTC
TRBV6-5,.,.,TRBJ1-2,CASRNTGINYGYTF,TGTGCCAGCAGAAACACGGGGATTAACTATGGCTACACCTTC
TRBV5-4,TRBD2,.,TRBJ2-1,CASSLPTSGRSNEQFF,TGTGCCAGCAGCCTCCCCACTAGCGGGAGAAGTAATGAGCAGTTCTTC
TRBV19,.,.,TRBJ2-2,CASSIPANTGELFF,TGTGCCAGTAGTATCCCTGCGAACACCGGGGAGCTGTTTTTT
TRBV3-1/TRBV3-2,TRBD1,.,TRBJ1-6,CASSQVDRGDSPLHF,TGTGCCAGCAGCCAAGTGGACAGGGGTGATTCACCCCTCCACTTT
TRBV7-2,.,few,TRBJ2-2,CASSPQGFSGELFF,TGTGCCAGCAGTCCCCAGGGGTTTTCCGGGGAGCTGTTTTTT
TRBV5-4,.,.,TRBJ1-6,CASSPAGIDSPLHF,TGTGCCAGCAGCCCCGCGGGCATCGATTCACCCCTCCACTTT
TRBV6-5,.,.,TRBJ1-3,CASSYSGAGNTIYF,TGTGCCAGCAGTTACTCAGGGGCTGGAAACACCATATATTTT
TRBV3-1/TRBV3-2,.,.,TRBJ2-1,CASSLQSEQFF,TGTGCCAGCAGCCTACAGTCGGAGCAGTTCTTC
TRBV4-3,TRBD2,.,TRBJ2-1,CASSPWAPTSGSKYNEQFF,TGCGCCAGCAGCCCTTGGGCCCCCACTAGCGGGAGTAAGTACAATGAGCAGTTCTTC
TRBV19,TRBD1,.,TRBJ2-1,CASSRDRASYNEQFF,TGTGCCAGTAGTAGAGACAGGGCTTCCTACAATGAGCAGTTCTTC
TRBV2,.,few,TRBJ2-7,CASSDLGITYEQYF,TGTGCCAGCAGTGATCTCGGTATTACCTACGAGCAGTACTTC